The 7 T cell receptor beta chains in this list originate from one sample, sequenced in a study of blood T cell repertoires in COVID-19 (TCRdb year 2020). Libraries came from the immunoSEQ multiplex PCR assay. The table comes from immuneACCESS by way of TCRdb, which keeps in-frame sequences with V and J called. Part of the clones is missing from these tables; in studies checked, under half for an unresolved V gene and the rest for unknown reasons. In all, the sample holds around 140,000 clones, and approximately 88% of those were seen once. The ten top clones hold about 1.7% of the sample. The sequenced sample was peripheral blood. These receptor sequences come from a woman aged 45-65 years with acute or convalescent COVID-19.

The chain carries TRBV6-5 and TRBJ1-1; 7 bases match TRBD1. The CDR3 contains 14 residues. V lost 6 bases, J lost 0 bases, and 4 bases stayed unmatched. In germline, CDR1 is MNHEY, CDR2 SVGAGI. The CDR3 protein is CASSRDSLNTEAFF. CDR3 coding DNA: TGTGCCAGCAGCCGGGACAGTTTGAACACTGAAGCTTTCTTT.

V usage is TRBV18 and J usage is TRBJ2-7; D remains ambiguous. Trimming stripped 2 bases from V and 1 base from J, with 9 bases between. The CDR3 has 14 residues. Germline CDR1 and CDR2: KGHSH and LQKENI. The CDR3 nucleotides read TGTGCCAGCTCACCAAATTCAGAATCCTACGAGCAGTACTTC. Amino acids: CASSPNSESYEQYF.

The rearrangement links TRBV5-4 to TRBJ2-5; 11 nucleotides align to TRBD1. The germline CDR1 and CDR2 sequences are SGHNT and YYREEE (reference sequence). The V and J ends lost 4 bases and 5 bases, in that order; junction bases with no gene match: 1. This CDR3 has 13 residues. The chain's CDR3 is CASSRDRGETQYF. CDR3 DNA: TGTGCCAGCAGCCGGGACAGGGGGGAGACCCAGTACTTC.

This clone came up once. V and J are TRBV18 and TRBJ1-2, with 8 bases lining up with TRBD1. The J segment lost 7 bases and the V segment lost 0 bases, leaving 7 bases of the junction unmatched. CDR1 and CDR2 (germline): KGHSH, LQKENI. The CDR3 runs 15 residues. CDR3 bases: TGTGCCAGCTCACCACCGTCCGGGACAGGTTTTGGCTACACCTTC. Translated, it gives CASSPPSGTGFGYTF.

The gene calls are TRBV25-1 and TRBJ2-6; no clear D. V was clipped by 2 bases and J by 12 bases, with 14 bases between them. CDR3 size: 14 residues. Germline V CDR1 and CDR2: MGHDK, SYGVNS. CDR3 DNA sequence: TGTGCCAGCAGTGAAGGCCTAGGCCTCGGCGTCCTGACTTTC. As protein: CASSEGLGLGVLTF.

The CDR3 is CASSFEWWGSSAGDEKLFF. In DNA, the CDR3 is TGTGCCAGCAGCTTTGAATGGTGGGGCAGCAGCGCAGGAGATGAAAAACTGTTTTTT. The rearrangement uses TRBV12-1 and TRBJ1-4; TRBD1 is taken as the D call from the table, unchecked against the DNA. TRBV12-1 is designated a pseudogene. The CDR3 contains 19 residues.

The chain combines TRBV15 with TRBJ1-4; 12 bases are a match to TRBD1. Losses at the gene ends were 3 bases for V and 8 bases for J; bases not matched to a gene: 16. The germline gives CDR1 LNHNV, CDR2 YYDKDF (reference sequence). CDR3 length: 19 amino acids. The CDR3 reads CATSSRGRDRGRLWEKLFF. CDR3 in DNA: TGTGCCACCAGCAGCCGGGGCCGGGACAGGGGGCGTCTTTGGGAAAAACTGTTTTTT.